The T cell receptor beta chain described here comes from a study of post-analysis software for immune sequencing data. About the research overall: Included courses were relapsing-remitting and secondary progressive multiple sclerosis; progressive-relapsing multiple sclerosis was also included. General study results and limits: Controls had significantly higher normalized Chao1 diversity than multiple sclerosis patients. Five or six TRBV segments, including TRBV5-6, TRBV5-1 and TRBV20-1, were more frequent in patients than controls.

Turning to this clonotype: Its antigen is not known.

Unique molecular identifiers tagged the TCR beta cDNA libraries. T cells numbering about 0.95 to 10 million yielded roughly 0.5 million cDNA molecules. TCRdb itself ran the PCR reads through MiXCR, one entry per CDR3 protein. The sample lists fewer than 850,000 distinct CDR3 sequences, around 27% occurring once. This CDR3 spans 16 amino acids. Germline V lookup: CDR1 ENHRY, CDR2 SYGVKD. V lost 5 bases, J lost 5 bases, and 5 bases stayed unmatched. This clonotype originated in a girl between 5 and 17 years old with multiple sclerosis. Sequencing was carried out using blood. V is TRBV10-3 and J is TRBJ2-1; TRBD2 matches 14 bases. The chain's CDR3 is CAISLLTSGRDNEQFF. The CDR3 DNA follows: TGTGCCATCAGTCTTTTGACTAGCGGGAGGGACAATGAGCAGTTCTTC.